The sequence of this TCR beta chain was determined in a study of blood T cell repertoires in COVID-19. About the research overall: The study drew acute and convalescent COVID-19 samples from the United States, Italy and Spain. Sources were T cells, B-cell-depleted T cells, or PBMCs; the material itself was cDNA or gDNA.

The trim removed 4 bases at V and 3 bases at J, leaving 7 bases unmatched. This CDR3 comprises 15 residues. The germline CDR1 and CDR2 sequences are LNHDA and SQIVND (reference sequence). The authors' processing: Reference gene primer amplification gave estimated nucleated cell counts. Using immunoSEQ multiplex PCR, the repertoire was profiled, and TCRdb retains in-frame clones only, with some absent. That table furnishes V, J and clone size, whereas the DNA furnished D and trimming. The data contain some 520,000 clones, roughly 87% of them singletons. The rearrangement joins TRBV19 to TRBJ2-7; TRBD1 aligns across 9 bases. The receptor was derived from a man aged 18 to 30 with COVID-19, enrolled during active disease. The sequenced material came from peripheral blood. The DNA for the CDR3 is TGTGCCAGTAGTACCGGGACAGGGAGAGACTACGAGCAGTACTTC. Its translation is CASSTGTGRDYEQYF.